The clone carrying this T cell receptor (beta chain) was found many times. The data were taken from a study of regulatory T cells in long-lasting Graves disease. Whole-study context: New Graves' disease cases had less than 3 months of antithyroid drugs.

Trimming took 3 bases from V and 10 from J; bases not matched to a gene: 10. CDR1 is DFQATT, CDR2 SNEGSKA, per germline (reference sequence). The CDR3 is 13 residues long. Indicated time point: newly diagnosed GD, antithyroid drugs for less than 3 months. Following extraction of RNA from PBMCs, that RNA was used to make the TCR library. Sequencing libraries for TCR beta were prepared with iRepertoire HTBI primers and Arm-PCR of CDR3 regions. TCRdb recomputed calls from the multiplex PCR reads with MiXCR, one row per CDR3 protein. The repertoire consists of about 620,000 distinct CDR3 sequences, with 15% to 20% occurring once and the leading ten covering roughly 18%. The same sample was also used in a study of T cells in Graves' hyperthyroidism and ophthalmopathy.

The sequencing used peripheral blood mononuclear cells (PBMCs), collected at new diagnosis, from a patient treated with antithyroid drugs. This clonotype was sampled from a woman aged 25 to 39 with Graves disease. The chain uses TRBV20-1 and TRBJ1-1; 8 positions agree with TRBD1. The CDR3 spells CSARAGQGYLAFF. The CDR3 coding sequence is TGCAGTGCTAGGGCCGGACAGGGTTATTTAGCTTTCTTT.